The clone carrying this T cell receptor (beta chain) was seen a single time. Its antigen is undetermined. Using immunoSEQ multiplex PCR, the repertoire was profiled, and TCRdb retains in-frame clones only, with some absent. The sample lists some 630,000 clones; roughly 96% were seen once. There are 14 residues in the CDR3. Deletions cut 2 bases from V and 2 bases from J, with 9 bases between. Germline CDR1 SGHAT, CDR2 FQNNGV. It was CD45RO-negative cells, positively selected for CCR7, that made up naive CD8 cells, with terminally differentiated effector memory CD45RA+ cells excluded. This sample is part of a study of shared clonotypes between healthy human individuals. General observations from the study: An effect of sequencing depth on clonotype sharing among donors was expected. Large sequencing depth failed to make sorted-subset sequencing complete, rarefaction showed.

The material sequenced was naive CD8+ T cells sorted from blood. This chain connects TRBV11-2 to TRBJ1-1; maybe TRBD1 (6 bases). The receptor was derived from a woman between 25 and 40 years old in good health. The CDR3 loop reads CASSLNRANTEAFF. In nucleotides, the CDR3 is TGTGCCAGCAGCTTAAACAGGGCAAACACTGAAGCTTTCTTT.